The clone carrying this T cell receptor beta chain has ten or more counts. The antigen remains undetermined. These data originate in a study of early T cells in non-severe SARS-CoV-2 infection. On the study more broadly: Chains were not paired, and sequencing was done on bulk RNA from unsorted whole blood.

V was clipped by 5 bases and J by 2 bases; unmatched bases: 6. CDR3 length equals 15 residues. Germline CDR1 SGHVS, CDR2 FNYEAQ. Individual cDNA molecules received unique molecular identifiers during library preparation. Using its own MiXCR run on the 5' RACE reads, TCRdb lists one record per CDR3 protein. The sample has 50,000 to 65,000 distinct CDR3 sequences; 13% are singletons. The study's findings and limits: Comparison of clonotypes with VDJdb favored anti-spike CD8 responses while missing private and CD4 specificities.

The source material was whole blood. V usage is TRBV7-6 and J usage is TRBJ2-5; 9 bases agree with TRBD2. The receptor was isolated from an adult who was a healthcare worker with PCR-confirmed SARS-CoV-2 infection or an uninfected control (not recorded which). The CDR3 region is CASSSSGGQQETQYF. CDR3 coding DNA: TGTGCCAGCAGCAGTAGCGGGGGACAACAAGAGACCCAGTACTTC.